The entry below gives a single T cell receptor beta chain sequence along with its context. Its antigen is unknown. Generated by immunoSEQ multiplex PCR, the TCRdb table keeps only in-frame clones and is missing some. Among roughly 160,000 clones listed, about four fifths were seen once. The entry originates in a study of cytotoxic CD8 clonotypes in ibrutinib-treated CLL. V dropped 4 bases and J dropped 2; count of bases not matched to a gene: 6. The length of the CDR3 is 16 residues. Germline V gives CDR1 SGHTS, CDR2 YDEGEE. General study results and limits: Age-matched healthy donor levels were exceeded by baseline clonality, which tracked circulating CD8+ T-cell counts.

The sequences come from PBMCs, collected after 24 months of ibrutinib treatment. The chain is built from TRBV5-8 and TRBJ2-6; 7 bases map to TRBD1. The TCR was taken from a human donor with chronic lymphocytic leukemia. The CDR3 protein is CASSTYRGAGANVLTF. The CDR3 region has the DNA TGTGCCAGCAGCACTTACAGGGGAGCTGGGGCCAACGTCCTGACTTTC. The variable domain in full, completed from reference TRBV5-8 and TRBJ2-6, reads EAGVTQSPTHLIKTRGQQATLRCSPISGHTSVYWYQQALGLGLQFLLWYDEGEERNRGNFPPRFSGRQFPNYSSELNVNALELEDSALYLCASSTYRGAGANVLTFGAGSRLTVL.